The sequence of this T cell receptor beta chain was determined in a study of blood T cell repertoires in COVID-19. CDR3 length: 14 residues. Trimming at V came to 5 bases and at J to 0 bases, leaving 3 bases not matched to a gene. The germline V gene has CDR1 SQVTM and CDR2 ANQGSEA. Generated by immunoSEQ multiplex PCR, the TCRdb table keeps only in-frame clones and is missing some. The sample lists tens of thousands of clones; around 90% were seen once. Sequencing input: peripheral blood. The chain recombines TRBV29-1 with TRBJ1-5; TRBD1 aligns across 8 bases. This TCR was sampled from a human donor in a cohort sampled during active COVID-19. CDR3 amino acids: CSVKQGVSNQPQHF. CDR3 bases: TGCAGCGTTAAACAGGGGGTTAGCAATCAGCCCCAGCATTTT.